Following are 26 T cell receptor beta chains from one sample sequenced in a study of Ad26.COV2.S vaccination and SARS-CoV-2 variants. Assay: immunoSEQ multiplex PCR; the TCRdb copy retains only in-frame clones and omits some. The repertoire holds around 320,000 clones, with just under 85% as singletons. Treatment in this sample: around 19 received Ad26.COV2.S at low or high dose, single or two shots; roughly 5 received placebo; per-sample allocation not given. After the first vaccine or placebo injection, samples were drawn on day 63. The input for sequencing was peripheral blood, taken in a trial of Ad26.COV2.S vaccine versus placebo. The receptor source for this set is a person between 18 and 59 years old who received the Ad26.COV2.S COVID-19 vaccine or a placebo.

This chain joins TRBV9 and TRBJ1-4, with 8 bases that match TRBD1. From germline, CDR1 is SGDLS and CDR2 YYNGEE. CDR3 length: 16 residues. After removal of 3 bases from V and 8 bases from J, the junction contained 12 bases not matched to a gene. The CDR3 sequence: CASSASFQGAREKLFF. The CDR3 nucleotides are TGTGCCAGCAGCGCCTCTTTCCAGGGGGCGCGAGAAAAACTGTTTTTT.

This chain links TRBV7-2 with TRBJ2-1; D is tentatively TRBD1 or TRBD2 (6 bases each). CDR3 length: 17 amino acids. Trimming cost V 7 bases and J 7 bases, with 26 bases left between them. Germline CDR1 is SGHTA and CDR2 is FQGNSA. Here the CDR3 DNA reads TGTGCCAGCACCCCCAACTTGGGGGCGGGGCGGTGGAATGAGCAGTTCTTC. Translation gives CASTPNLGAGRWNEQFF.

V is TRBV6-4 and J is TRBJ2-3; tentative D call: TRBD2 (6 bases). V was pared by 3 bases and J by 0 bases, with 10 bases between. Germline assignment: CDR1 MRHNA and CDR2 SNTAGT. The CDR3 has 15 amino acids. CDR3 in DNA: TGTGCCAGCAGTGATAGCGGCCATAGCACAGATACGCAGTATTTT. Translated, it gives CASSDSGHSTDTQYF.

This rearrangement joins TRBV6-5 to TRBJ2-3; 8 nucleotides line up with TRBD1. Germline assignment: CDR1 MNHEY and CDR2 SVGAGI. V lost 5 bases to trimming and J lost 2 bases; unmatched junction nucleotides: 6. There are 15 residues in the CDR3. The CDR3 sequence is CASSQDRVNTDTQYF. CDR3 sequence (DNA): TGTGCCAGCAGTCAGGACAGGGTGAACACAGATACGCAGTATTTT.

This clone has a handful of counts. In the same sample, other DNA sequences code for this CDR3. DNA for the CDR3: TGCGCCAGCAGCTTGGAACAAGATAATTCACCCCTCCACTTT. The encoded protein is CASSLEQDNSPLHF. The genes are TRBV5-1 and TRBJ1-6; D call uncertain. The germline CDR1 and CDR2 sequences are SGHRS and YFSETQ. This CDR3 region has 14 residues. Between the trimmed V and J ends, which lost 0 bases and 5 bases, there was a span of 6 bases.

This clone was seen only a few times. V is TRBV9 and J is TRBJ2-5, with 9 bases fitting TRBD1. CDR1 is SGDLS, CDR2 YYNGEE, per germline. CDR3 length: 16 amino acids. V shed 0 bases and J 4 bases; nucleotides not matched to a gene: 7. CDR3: CASSVALGQGPETQYF. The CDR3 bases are TGTGCCAGCAGCGTAGCTTTAGGACAGGGGCCAGAGACCCAGTACTTC.

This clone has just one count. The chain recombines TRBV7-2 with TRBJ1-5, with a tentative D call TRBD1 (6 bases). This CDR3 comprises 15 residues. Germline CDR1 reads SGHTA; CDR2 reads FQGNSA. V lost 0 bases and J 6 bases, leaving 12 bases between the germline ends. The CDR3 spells CASSLARIGGQPQHF. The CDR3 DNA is TGTGCCAGCAGCTTAGCGCGGATAGGGGGTCAGCCCCAGCATTTT.

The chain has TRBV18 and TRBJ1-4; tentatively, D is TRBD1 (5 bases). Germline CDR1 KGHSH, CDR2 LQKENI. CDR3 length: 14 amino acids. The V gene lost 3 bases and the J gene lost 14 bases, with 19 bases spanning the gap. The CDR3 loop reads CASSPRAADRGLFF. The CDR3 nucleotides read TGTGCCAGCTCACCCCGGGCGGCCGACCGGGGCCTGTTTTTT.

DNA for the CDR3: TGCGCCAGCAGCTCGACAGGGAAAAACACTGAAGCTTTCTTT. This sequence encodes CASSSTGKNTEAFF. The gene calls are TRBV5-1 and TRBJ1-1; 7 bases map to TRBD1. The V gene end was trimmed by 3 bases and the J gene end by 2 bases; junction bases not matched to a gene: 4. The CDR3 sequence is 14 residues long. In germline, CDR1 is SGHRS, CDR2 YFSETQ.

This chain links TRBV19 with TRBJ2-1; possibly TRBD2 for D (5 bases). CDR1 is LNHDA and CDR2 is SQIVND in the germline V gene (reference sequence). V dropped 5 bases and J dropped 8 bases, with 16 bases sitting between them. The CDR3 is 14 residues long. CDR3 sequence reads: CASSRTGFNDEQFF. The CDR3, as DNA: TGTGCCAGTAGTCGGACGGGATTCAACGATGAGCAGTTCTTC.

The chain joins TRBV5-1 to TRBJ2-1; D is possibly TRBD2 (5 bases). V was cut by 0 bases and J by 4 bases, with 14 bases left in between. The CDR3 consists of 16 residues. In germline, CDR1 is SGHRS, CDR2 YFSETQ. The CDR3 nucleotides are TGCGCCAGCAGCTTGGCCTCGGTAGCGCTGTACAATGAGCAGTTCTTC. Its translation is CASSLASVALYNEQFF.

The CDR3 DNA is TGCGCCAGCAGCCTATCACCGGCCGGGCAGGGACGTGAAAAACTGTTTTTT. Translating it yields CASSLSPAGQGREKLFF. The chain couples TRBV4-1 to TRBJ1-4, with D possibly matching TRBD1 (5 bases). Trimming pared 4 bases from V and 7 bases from J, leaving 22 bases between. CDR3 size: 17 residues. Germline V lookup: CDR1 MGHRA, CDR2 YSYEKL.

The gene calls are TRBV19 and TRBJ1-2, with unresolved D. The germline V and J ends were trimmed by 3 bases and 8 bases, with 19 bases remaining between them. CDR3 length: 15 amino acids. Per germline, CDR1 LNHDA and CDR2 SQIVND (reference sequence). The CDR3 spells CASSMVARVIDGYTF. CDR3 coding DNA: TGTGCCAGTAGTATGGTGGCTCGGGTGATCGACGGCTACACCTTC.

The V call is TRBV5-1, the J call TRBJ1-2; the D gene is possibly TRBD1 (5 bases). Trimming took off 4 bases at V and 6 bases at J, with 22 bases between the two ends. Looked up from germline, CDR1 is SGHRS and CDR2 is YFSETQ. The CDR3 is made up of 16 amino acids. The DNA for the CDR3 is TGCGCCAGCAGCCCGGATGACAGTTACTCTTGGGATGGCTACACCTTC. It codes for CASSPDDSYSWDGYTF.

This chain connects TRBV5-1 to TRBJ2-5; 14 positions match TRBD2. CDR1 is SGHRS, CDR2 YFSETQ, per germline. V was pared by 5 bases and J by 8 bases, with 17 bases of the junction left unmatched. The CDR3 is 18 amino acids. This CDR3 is CASSQGLAGGRVWSTQYF. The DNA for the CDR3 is TGCGCCAGCAGTCAAGGACTAGCGGGGGGCCGAGTCTGGTCTACCCAGTACTTC.

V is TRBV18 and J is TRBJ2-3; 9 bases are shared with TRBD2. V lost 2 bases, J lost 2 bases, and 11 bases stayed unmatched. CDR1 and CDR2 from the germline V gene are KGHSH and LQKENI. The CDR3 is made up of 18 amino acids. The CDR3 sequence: CASSPEVASGEITDTQYF. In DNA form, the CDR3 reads TGTGCCAGCTCACCAGAGGTGGCTAGCGGGGAAATCACAGATACGCAGTATTTT.

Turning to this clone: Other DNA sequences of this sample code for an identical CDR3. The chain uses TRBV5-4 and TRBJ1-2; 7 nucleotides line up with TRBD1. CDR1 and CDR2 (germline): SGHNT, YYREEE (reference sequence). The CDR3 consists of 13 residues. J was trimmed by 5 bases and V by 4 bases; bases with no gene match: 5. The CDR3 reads CASSPDRSYGYTF. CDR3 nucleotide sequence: TGTGCCAGCAGCCCGGACAGGTCGTATGGCTACACCTTC.

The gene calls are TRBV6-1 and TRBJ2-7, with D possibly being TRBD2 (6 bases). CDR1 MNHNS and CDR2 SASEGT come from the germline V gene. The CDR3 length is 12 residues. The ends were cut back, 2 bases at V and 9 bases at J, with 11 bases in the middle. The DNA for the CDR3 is TGTGCCAGCAGTGAATGGAGGGGAGGGCAGTACTTC. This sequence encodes CASSEWRGGQYF.

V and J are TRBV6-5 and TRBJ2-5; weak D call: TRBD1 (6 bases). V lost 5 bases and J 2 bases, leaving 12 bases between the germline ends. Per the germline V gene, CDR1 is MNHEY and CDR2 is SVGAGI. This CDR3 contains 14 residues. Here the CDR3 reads CASSLQGLQETQYF. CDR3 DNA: TGTGCCAGCAGTCTACAGGGTCTACAAGAGACCCAGTACTTC.

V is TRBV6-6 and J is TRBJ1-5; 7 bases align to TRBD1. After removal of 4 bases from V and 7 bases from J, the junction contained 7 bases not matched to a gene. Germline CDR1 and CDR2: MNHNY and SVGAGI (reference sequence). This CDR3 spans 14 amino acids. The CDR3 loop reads CASSSQTGLQPQHF. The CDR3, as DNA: TGTGCCAGCAGTTCCCAGACAGGGTTGCAGCCCCAGCATTTT.

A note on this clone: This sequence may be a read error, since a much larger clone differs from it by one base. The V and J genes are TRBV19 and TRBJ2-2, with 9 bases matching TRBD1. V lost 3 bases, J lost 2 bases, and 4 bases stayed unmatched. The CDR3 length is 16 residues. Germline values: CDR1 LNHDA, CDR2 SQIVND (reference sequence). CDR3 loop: CASSIRDRVNTGELFF. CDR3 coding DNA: TGTGCCAGTAGTATCCGGGACAGGGTCAACACCGGGGAGCTGTTTTTT.

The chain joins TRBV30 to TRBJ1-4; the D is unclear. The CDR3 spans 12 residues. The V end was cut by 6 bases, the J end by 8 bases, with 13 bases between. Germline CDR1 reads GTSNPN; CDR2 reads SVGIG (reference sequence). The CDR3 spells CACQHSGEKLFF. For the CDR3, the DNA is TGTGCCTGCCAACACTCGGGGGAAAAACTGTTTTTT.

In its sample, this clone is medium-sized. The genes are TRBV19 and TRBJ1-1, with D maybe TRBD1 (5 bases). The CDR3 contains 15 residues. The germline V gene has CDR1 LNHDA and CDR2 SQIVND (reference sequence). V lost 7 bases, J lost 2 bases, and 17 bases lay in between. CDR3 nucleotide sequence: TGTGCCAGTACCCGGGGGGGACCGAGAAACACTGAAGCTTTCTTT. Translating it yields CASTRGGPRNTEAFF.

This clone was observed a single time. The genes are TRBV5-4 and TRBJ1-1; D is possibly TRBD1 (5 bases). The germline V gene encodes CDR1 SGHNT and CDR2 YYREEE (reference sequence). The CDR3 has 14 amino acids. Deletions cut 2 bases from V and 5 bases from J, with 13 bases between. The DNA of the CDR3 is TGTGCCAGCAGCTTTGGCGGGGCGCGTACTGAAGCTTTCTTT. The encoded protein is CASSFGGARTEAFF.

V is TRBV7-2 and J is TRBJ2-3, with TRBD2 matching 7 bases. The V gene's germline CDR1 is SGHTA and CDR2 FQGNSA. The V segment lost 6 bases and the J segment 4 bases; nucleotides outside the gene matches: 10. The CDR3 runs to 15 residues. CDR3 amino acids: CASRPRLAGADTQYF. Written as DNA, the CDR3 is TGTGCCAGCAGACCCCGACTAGCAGGAGCAGATACGCAGTATTTT.

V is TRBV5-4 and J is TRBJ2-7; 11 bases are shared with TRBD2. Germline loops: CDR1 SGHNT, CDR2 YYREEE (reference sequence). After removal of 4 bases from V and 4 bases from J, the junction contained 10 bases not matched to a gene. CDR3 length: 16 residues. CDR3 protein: CASSGGLAEIKYEQYF. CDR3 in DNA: TGTGCCAGCAGCGGGGGACTAGCGGAAATCAAATACGAGCAGTACTTC.